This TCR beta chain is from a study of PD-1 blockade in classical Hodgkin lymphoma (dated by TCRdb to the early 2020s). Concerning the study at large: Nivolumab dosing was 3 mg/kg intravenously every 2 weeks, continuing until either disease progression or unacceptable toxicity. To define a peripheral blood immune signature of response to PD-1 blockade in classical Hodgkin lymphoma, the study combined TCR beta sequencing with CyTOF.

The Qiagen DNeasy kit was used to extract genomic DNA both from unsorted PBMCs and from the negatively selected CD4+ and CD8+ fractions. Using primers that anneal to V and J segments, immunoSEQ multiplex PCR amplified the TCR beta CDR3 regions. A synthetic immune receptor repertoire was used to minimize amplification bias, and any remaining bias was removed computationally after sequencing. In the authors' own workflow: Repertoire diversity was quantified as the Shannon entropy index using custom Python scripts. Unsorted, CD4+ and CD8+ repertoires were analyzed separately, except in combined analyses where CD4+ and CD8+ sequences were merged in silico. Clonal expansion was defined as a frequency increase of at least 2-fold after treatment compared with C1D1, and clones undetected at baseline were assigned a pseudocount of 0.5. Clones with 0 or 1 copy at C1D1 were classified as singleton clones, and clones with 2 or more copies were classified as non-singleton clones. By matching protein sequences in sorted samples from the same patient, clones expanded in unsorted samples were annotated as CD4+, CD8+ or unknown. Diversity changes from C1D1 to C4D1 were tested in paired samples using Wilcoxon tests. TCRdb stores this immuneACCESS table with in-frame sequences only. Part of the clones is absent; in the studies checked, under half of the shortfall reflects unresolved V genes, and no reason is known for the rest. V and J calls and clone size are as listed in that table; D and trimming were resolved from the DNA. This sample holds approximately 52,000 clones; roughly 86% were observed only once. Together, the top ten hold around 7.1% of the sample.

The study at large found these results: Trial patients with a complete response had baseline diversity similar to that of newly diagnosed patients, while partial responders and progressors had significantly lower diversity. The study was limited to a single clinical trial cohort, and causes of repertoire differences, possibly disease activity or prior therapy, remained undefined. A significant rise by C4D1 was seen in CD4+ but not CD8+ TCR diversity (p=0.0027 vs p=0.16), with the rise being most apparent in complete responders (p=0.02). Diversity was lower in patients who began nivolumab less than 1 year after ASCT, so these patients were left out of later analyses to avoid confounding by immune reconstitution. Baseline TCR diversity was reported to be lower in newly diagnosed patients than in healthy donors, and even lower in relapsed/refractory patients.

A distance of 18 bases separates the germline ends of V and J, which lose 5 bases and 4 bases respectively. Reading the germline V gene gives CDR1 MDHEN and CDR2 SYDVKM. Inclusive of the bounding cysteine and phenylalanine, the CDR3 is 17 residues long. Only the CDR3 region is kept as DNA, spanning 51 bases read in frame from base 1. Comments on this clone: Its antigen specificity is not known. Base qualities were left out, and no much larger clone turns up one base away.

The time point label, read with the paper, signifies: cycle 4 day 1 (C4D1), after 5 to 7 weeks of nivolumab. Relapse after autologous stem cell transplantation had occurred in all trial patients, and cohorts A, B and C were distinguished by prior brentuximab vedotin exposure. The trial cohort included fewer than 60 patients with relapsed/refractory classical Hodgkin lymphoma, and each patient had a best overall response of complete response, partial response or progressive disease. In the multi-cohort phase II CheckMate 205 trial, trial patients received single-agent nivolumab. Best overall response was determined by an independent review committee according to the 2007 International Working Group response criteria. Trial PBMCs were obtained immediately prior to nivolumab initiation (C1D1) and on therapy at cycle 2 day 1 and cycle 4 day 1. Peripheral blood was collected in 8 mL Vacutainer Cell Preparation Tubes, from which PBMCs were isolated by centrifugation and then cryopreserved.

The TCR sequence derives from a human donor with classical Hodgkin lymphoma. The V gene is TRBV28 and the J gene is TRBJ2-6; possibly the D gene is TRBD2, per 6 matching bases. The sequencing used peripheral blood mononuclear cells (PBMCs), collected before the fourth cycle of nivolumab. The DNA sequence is TGTGCCAGCAGTCGGGAGAGGGCGCCCTCAGGGGCCAACGTCCTGACTTTC. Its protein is CASSRERAPSGANVLTF. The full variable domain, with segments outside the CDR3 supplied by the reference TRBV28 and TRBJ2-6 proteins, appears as DVKVTQSSRYLVKRTGEKVFLECVQDMDHENMFWYRQDPGLGLRLIYFSYDVKMKEKGDIPEGYSVSREKKERFSLILESASTNQTSMYLCASSRERAPSGANVLTFGAGSRLTVL.